This T cell receptor beta chain was sequenced in a study of tumor and adjacent non-tumor tissue in lung cancer. Overall study: Aged about 31 to 80 years, patients included 10 men and 4 or 5 women with stage I to III disease. Points from the study as a whole: TCR diversity was significantly greater in tumor than normal lung tissue. Patients with more diverse tumor TCRs had worse survival.

Concerning this clonotype: Its antigen is not known. A read error may account for a junction end that differs from germline.

The template was RNA from unsorted bulk tissue. The library came from three nested PCR rounds adapted from ARM-PCR protocols. TCRdb analysed the multiplex PCR reads with MiXCR anew, one entry per CDR3 protein. The sample includes 200,000 or so distinct CDR3 sequences, about 76% of them seen just once. Looked up from germline, CDR1 is DFQATT and CDR2 is SNEGSKA (reference sequence). There are 14 residues in the CDR3. The TCR sequence derives from a man aged 55 to 70 with non-small cell lung cancer. The V and J genes are TRBV20-1 and TRBJ2-1, with TRBD2 identical over 13 bases. Sequenced input: lung tumor tissue. CDR3 region: CSTRTSGRYNEQFF. The CDR3 nucleotides read TGCAGTACTAGGACTAGCGGGAGATACAATGAGCAGTTCTTC.